This TCR beta chain was found in a study of T cells in Graves' hyperthyroidism and ophthalmopathy. Study background: Blood was drawn when the patient was first diagnosed and still untreated.

Points from the study as a whole: Most thyroid clonotypes that were expanded above 0.001 also turned up in blood.

The CDR3 has 14 amino acids. V trimming: 1 base; J trimming: 2 bases; junction bases outside the gene matches: 2. CDR1 and CDR2 (germline): GTSNPN, SVGIG (reference sequence). TCR beta CDR3 regions were amplified from RNA transcripts. Using the HTBI primer set, a first-round RT-PCR was run on the TCR CDR3. TCRdb independently ran MiXCR on the multiplex PCR reads; one entry per CDR3 protein. The sample records more than 450,000 distinct CDR3 sequences, about 20% being singletons. This clonotype was picked up many times. Its antigen is still unknown. Enrolled ophthalmopathy patients presented with a Clinical Activity Score of at least 3, a NOSPECS grade of at least 4, and disease duration under 3 months. PBMCs were derived from 10 ml fresh peripheral blood.

Sequencing was carried out using blood. The origin of this receptor is a man aged 40-49 years with Graves' ophthalmopathy. The chain employs TRBV30 and TRBJ1-2; 9 bases fit TRBD1. The CDR3 DNA sequence: TGTGCCTGGAGTGGAACAGGGGGCAACTATGGCTACACCTTC. It codes for CAWSGTGGNYGYTF.